This paragraph covers one TCR beta chain sequence. The data belong to a study of patients and donors after allogeneic stem cell transplantation. The CDR3 has 16 residues. Unmatched junction bases numbered 9, after V lost 5 bases and J lost 1 base. One entry per CDR3 protein results from TCRdb running MiXCR on the RT-PCR reads. The sample consists of about 90,000 distinct CDR3 sequences, around 49% of them appearing once. This chain links TRBV12-3 or TRBV12-4 with TRBJ2-3; the match to TRBD1 covers 7 bases. This receptor was obtained from a human donor who was either an allogeneic HSCT recipient or a stem cell or donor lymphocyte infusion donor (not recorded which). It is not recorded whose cells these are; they may come from a transplant donor. Sequencing was carried out using blood, either unsorted or a sorted T cell fraction (not recorded which). This CDR3 is CASSPRYRGGTDTQYF. The CDR3 region has the DNA TGTGCCAGCAGTCCCCGGTACAGGGGTGGCACAGATACGCAGTATTTT.